The table lists the clone carrying this T cell receptor beta chain with a few counts. Its antigen is unknown. Trimming stripped 5 bases from V and 5 bases from J, with 15 bases between. Germline CDR1 and CDR2: SGHTA and FQGTGA. The CDR3 is 14 amino acids. From the 5' RACE reads, TCRdb called clonotypes with MiXCR, one entry per CDR3 protein. In the table there are some 320,000 distinct CDR3 sequences, roughly 3.9% of which are singletons. This sample was taken from a study of T cells after yellow fever vaccination. Findings and caveats of the study: The study re-detected most primary-vaccination clones after the booster (nearly 97% CD4, 88% CD8).

This material consisted of PBMCs, taken 5 days after the yellow fever booster vaccination. The TCR originated in a young man who received the YFV17D yellow fever vaccine. The V gene is TRBV7-3, the J gene TRBJ2-5; no firm D call. As DNA, the CDR3 is TGTGCCAGCAGCCACCCTGACGTTGGGGAGACCCAGTACTTC. It encodes CASSHPDVGETQYF.